This T cell receptor (beta chain) stems from a study of OX40 agonist ivuxolimab in advanced cancers. Whole-study context: Two cutaneous melanoma patients and one hepatocellular carcinoma patient, three in all, had partial responses.

The CDR3 consists of 17 residues. In germline, CDR1 is SGHRS, CDR2 YFSETQ. Losses at the gene ends were 4 bases for V and 0 bases for J; bases not matched to a gene: 5. This clone was detected only once. Sequencing used immunoSEQ multiplex PCR; TCRdb keeps in-frame clones, though not all of them. Of tens of thousands of clones in the sample, about nine tenths are singletons; the top ten hold 1.5% to 2%. This clonotype originated in an adult with an advanced solid tumor such as melanoma, head and neck, liver or kidney cancer. The chain carries TRBV5-1 and TRBJ2-3; 13 bases are shared with TRBD2. Sequences were derived from CD4+ or CD8+ T cells sorted from blood, sampled in a trial of the OX40 agonist ivuxolimab. The CDR3 DNA reads TGCGCCAGCAGCGTGCGACTAGCGGGAGGAAGCACAGATACGCAGTATTTT. Translation: CASSVRLAGGSTDTQYF.